One sample yielded the 28 T cell receptor beta chains listed below, sequenced in a study of blood T cell repertoires in COVID-19. Clones were read by immunoSEQ multiplex PCR, and TCRdb kept only the in-frame ones, dropping some. The data hold some 200,000 clones, with about nine tenths observed a single time. Sequenced input: PBMCs or T cells enriched from blood (not recorded which). These receptors were taken from a woman aged 25 to 39 who had recovered from COVID-19.

This clone was counted only a few times. The chain couples TRBV27 to TRBJ1-1, with TRBD1 identical over 7 bases. V shed 2 bases and J 7 bases; nucleotides not matched to a gene: 4. Germline V gene sequence: CDR1 MNHEY, CDR2 SMNVEV (reference sequence). The CDR3 is 13 amino acids. CDR3 region: CASSLTQGREAFF. The CDR3 nucleotides are TGTGCCAGCAGTTTAACACAGGGGCGTGAAGCTTTCTTT.

The chain is built from TRBV28 and TRBJ2-4, with D perhaps matching TRBD2 (6 bases). Looked up from germline, CDR1 is MDHEN and CDR2 is SYDVKM. The V end was cut by 4 bases, the J end by 4 bases, with 14 bases between. The CDR3 runs 15 residues. The CDR3 region is CASSSPGLKKNIQYF. In nucleotides, the CDR3 is TGTGCCAGCAGTTCCCCGGGACTCAAGAAAAACATTCAGTACTTC.

The chain couples TRBV6-5 to TRBJ2-3, with 8 bases fitting TRBD1. Germline V gene data show CDR1 as MNHEY and CDR2 as SVGAGI. V shed 6 bases, J shed 1 base, and the junction held 6 bases outside the gene matches. CDR3 size: 15 residues. The CDR3 region has the DNA TGTGCCAGCAGGTCGGACAGGGCTGGCACAGATACGCAGTATTTT. Protein: CASRSDRAGTDTQYF.

This chain connects TRBV12-5 to TRBJ1-1; D is undetermined. From germline, CDR1 is LGHNT and CDR2 FRNRAP. V was pared by 5 bases and J by 3 bases, with 7 bases between. The CDR3 totals 12 residues. CDR3: CASGPGDTEAFF. The CDR3 DNA is TGTGCTAGTGGTCCCGGAGACACTGAAGCTTTCTTT.

V is TRBV7-2 and J is TRBJ2-7, with TRBD2 matching over 10 bases. Unmatched junction bases numbered 7, after V lost 1 base and J lost 7 bases. The CDR3 spans 15 residues. Germline V gives CDR1 SGHTA, CDR2 FQGNSA. DNA of the CDR3: TGTGCCAGCAGCTTAGGGTCTAGCGGGAGAGAGGAGCAGTACTTC. This codes for CASSLGSSGREEQYF.

The V and J genes are TRBV13 and TRBJ2-3, with TRBD2 as a possible D gene (5 bases). V lost 5 bases to trimming and J lost 6 bases, with 9 bases between them. The CDR3 is 12 amino acids. The germline V gene encodes CDR1 PRHDT and CDR2 FYEKMQ (reference sequence). This CDR3 reads CASSLWTDTQYF. The CDR3 DNA sequence: TGTGCCAGCAGCCTCTGGACTGATACGCAGTATTTT.

CDR3 coding DNA: TGTGCCAGCAGCTTCGGGGGTACCTATAATTCACCCCTCCACTTT. Protein: CASSFGGTYNSPLHF. V gene TRBV5-6 combines with J gene TRBJ1-6; the D gene is possibly TRBD1 (5 bases). V was pared by 2 bases and J by 2 bases, with 8 bases between. This CDR3 is 15 amino acids long. Germline lookup yields CDR1 SGHDT and CDR2 YYEEEE.

The chain combines TRBV7-8 with TRBJ1-1, with D possibly TRBD1 on 5 matching bases. CDR1 is SGHVS, CDR2 FQNEAQ, per germline. The germline V and J ends were trimmed by 0 bases and 4 bases, with 12 bases remaining between them. The CDR3 covers 15 residues. In DNA form, the CDR3 reads TGTGCCAGCAGCTTAGCGCTTGCGGGGGGCACTGAAGCTTTCTTT. Protein sequence: CASSLALAGGTEAFF.

The gene calls are TRBV7-2 and TRBJ1-2; TRBD1 is a possible D gene (6 bases). Between the trimmed V and J ends, which lost 11 bases and 8 bases, there was a span of 15 bases. Germline V CDR1 and CDR2: SGHTA, FQGNSA. CDR3 length: 11 residues. The CDR3 DNA follows: TGTGCCGGAGAGGGGGGGAACGGCTACACCTTC. Protein sequence: CAGEGGNGYTF.

This clone showed up just once. Other DNA sequences within the sample encode an identical CDR3. The chain links TRBV18 to TRBJ1-5, with 8 bases matching TRBD1. Germline-derived CDR1 and CDR2 are KGHSH and LQKENI. The trim removed 2 bases at V and 6 bases at J, leaving 3 bases unmatched. The CDR3 has 14 residues. The CDR3, as DNA: TGTGCCAGCTCACCAGGACAGGGCGGTCAGCCCCAGCATTTT. It yields the protein CASSPGQGGQPQHF.

V and J are TRBV5-1 and TRBJ2-3; weak D call: TRBD2 (7 bases). The CDR3 has 16 amino acids. Trimming pared 4 bases from V and 1 base from J, leaving 16 bases between. CDR1 and CDR2 from the germline V gene are SGHRS and YFSETQ. CDR3 loop: CASSQNPGGRTDTQYF. DNA for the CDR3: TGCGCCAGCAGCCAAAACCCGGGGGGCCGCACAGATACGCAGTATTTT.

The chain has TRBV19 and TRBJ1-2; D possibly corresponds to TRBD1 (5 bases). CDR3 length: 14 amino acids. From germline, CDR1 is LNHDA and CDR2 SQIVND (reference sequence). Trimming stripped 3 bases from V and 2 bases from J, with 10 bases between. The CDR3 bases are TGTGCCAGTAGTATTGATCGGGGGAACTATGGCTACACCTTC. The encoded protein is CASSIDRGNYGYTF.

V gene TRBV12-3 or TRBV12-4 combines with J gene TRBJ1-1; no clear D. Trimming left V 11 bases short and J 3 bases short, with 16 bases between. The CDR3 contains 13 residues. The CDR3 loop reads CAGSLEFHTEAFF. The CDR3 coding sequence is TGTGCCGGAAGTTTGGAGTTCCACACTGAAGCTTTCTTT.

There are a few counts of this clone. V usage is TRBV5-5 and J usage is TRBJ2-2; no firm D call. With 4 bases removed from V and 7 bases from J, the gap between germline ends came to 11 bases. The CDR3 is 13 amino acids. Germline V lookup: CDR1 SGHKS, CDR2 YYEKEE (reference sequence). In DNA form, the CDR3 reads TGTGCCAGCAGCCTTGACTGGAACGGGGAGCTGTTTTTT. Protein product: CASSLDWNGELFF.

V is TRBV13 and J is TRBJ2-7, with TRBD2 matching over 9 bases. J lost 4 bases, V lost 5 bases, and 15 bases had no gene match. The CDR3 is made up of 17 amino acids. Germline CDR1 PRHDT, CDR2 FYEKMQ (reference sequence). The CDR3 loop is CASSALVAGGPRYEQYF. The CDR3 DNA follows: TGTGCCAGCAGCGCCCTCGTTGCGGGAGGGCCCAGGTACGAGCAGTACTTC.

The chain carries TRBV7-2 and TRBJ2-3, with 12 positions matching TRBD2. J lost 1 base, V lost 5 bases, and 4 bases had no gene match. This CDR3 is built from 16 residues. CDR1 and CDR2 from the germline V gene are SGHTA and FQGNSA. As DNA, the CDR3 is TGTGCCAGCAGCCCGCGGACTAGCGGGGGCACAGATACGCAGTATTTT. This encodes CASSPRTSGGTDTQYF.

This sequence joins TRBV29-1 and TRBJ1-2; D unclear. V dropped 0 bases and J dropped 2 bases, with 16 bases sitting between them. Germline V lookup: CDR1 SQVTM, CDR2 ANQGSEA. CDR3 length equals 16 residues. DNA of the CDR3: TGCAGCGTTGAAGATCGGAGTTTGCGATCAAACTATGGCTACACCTTC. Protein sequence: CSVEDRSLRSNYGYTF.

The V gene is TRBV28, the J gene TRBJ2-4, with D possibly TRBD1 on 7 matching bases. The CDR3 covers 14 residues. CDR1 and CDR2 (germline): MDHEN, SYDVKM. V lost 5 bases to trimming and J lost 7 bases, with 15 bases between them. The CDR3 DNA reads as TGTGCCAGCAGTACTCAGACAGGGAGGAACATTCAGTACTTC. It specifies CASSTQTGRNIQYF.

The chain recombines TRBV7-3 with TRBJ2-5; possible D gene TRBD2, 6 bases. CDR1 is SGHTA and CDR2 is FQGTGA in the germline V gene. V was pared by 10 bases and J by 5 bases, with 17 bases between. This CDR3 is 13 amino acids long. CDR3 loop: CATARRGRETQYF. CDR3 DNA: TGTGCCACCGCGAGGAGGGGAAGGGAGACCCAGTACTTC.

This rearrangement joins TRBV19 to TRBJ1-2, with no clear D. This CDR3 region has 14 residues. Germline values: CDR1 LNHDA, CDR2 SQIVND (reference sequence). The V end lost 4 bases, the J end lost 3 bases, and 12 bases lay between the germline ends. In nucleotides, the CDR3 is TGTGCCAGTAGTACCGTAGCGGACTACTATGGCTACACCTTC. Residues: CASSTVADYYGYTF.

The J gene is TRBJ1-1, the V gene TRBV7-2; perhaps TRBD1 as D (5 bases). V was pared by 3 bases and J by 4 bases, with 12 bases between. This CDR3 is 14 amino acids long. Germline V gives CDR1 SGHTA, CDR2 FQGNSA. CDR3 loop: CASSLGPAGTEAFF. The CDR3 coding sequence is TGTGCCAGCAGCTTGGGGCCCGCCGGCACTGAAGCTTTCTTT.

V usage is TRBV7-7 and J usage is TRBJ2-1, with D perhaps TRBD1 (6 bases). The CDR3 covers 17 residues. V was shortened by 5 bases and J by 2 bases, with 19 bases between the two germline ends. The germline V gene encodes CDR1 SSHAT and CDR2 FNYEAQ (reference sequence). The CDR3 loop reads CASSPMQTGYPYNEQFF. CDR3 coding DNA: TGTGCCAGCAGCCCAATGCAGACAGGCTATCCCTACAATGAGCAGTTCTTC.

This chain joins TRBV29-1 and TRBJ1-5; D is uncertain. Germline V CDR1 and CDR2: SQVTM, ANQGSEA. Trimming removed 4 bases from V and 2 bases from J, with 9 bases in between. This CDR3 has 13 amino acids. The CDR3 region is CSVVGDGNQPQHF. The CDR3 DNA reads TGCAGCGTTGTGGGCGACGGCAATCAGCCCCAGCATTTT. Variable domain in full (rest from reference TRBV29-1 and TRBJ1-5): SAVISQKPSRDICQRGTSLTIQCQVDSQVTMMFWYRQQPGQSLTLIATANQGSEATYESGFVIDKFPISRPNLTFSTLTVSNMSPEDSSIYLCSVVGDGNQPQHFGDGTRLSIL.

The genes are TRBV25-1 and TRBJ1-2; 10 bases match TRBD1. The length of the CDR3 is 16 residues. V dropped 4 bases and J dropped 4; count of bases not matched to a gene: 9. Germline-derived CDR1 and CDR2 are MGHDK and SYGVNS. CDR3 DNA sequence: TGTGCCAGCAGTGGACCGGGACAGGGGACTGGCTATGGCTACACCTTC. Protein sequence: CASSGPGQGTGYGYTF.

This sequence joins TRBV7-3 and TRBJ1-6, with D perhaps TRBD1 (5 bases). Germline V lookup: CDR1 SGHTA, CDR2 FQGTGA. CDR3 length: 15 amino acids. V lost 5 bases and J 8 bases, leaving 16 bases between the germline ends. The CDR3 nucleotides read TGTGCCAGCAGCCTAAAGTGGGGGGGTGATTCACCCCTCCACTTT. This gives the protein CASSLKWGGDSPLHF.

There are a few counts of this clone. The chain carries TRBV3-1 (or the pseudogene TRBV3-2) and TRBJ1-1; D not certain. Trimming took 0 bases from V and 6 from J, leaving 8 bases between them. Germline assignment: CDR1 LGHDT and CDR2 YNNKEL (reference sequence). The CDR3 runs 13 residues. The CDR3 nucleotides read TGTGCCAGCAGCCAAGAATTGAGGGCTGAAGCTTTCTTT. The encoded protein is CASSQELRAEAFF.

The J gene is TRBJ1-1, the V gene TRBV5-6; the D is unclear. The CDR3 extends over 18 amino acids. V lost 0 bases and J lost 4, with 22 bases in between. CDR1 SGHDT and CDR2 YYEEEE come from the germline V gene. The DNA for the CDR3 is TGTGCCAGCAGCTTGGATCGGGGAAGGGCACGAATTAGCACTGAAGCTTTCTTT. Translated, it gives CASSLDRGRARISTEAFF. Drawing the rest from reference TRBV5-6 and TRBJ1-1, the complete variable domain is DAGVTQSPTHLIKTRGQQVTLRCSPKSGHDTVSWYQQALGQGPQFIFQYYEEEERQRGNFPDRFSGHQFPNYSSELNVNALLLGDSALYLCASSLDRGRARISTEAFFGQGTRLTVV.

The gene calls are TRBV7-2 and TRBJ1-2; 12 bases line up with TRBD1. CDR3 length equals 17 residues. CDR1 SGHTA and CDR2 FQGNSA come from the germline V gene. J was trimmed by 4 bases and V by 5 bases; bases with no gene match: 11. CDR3 coding DNA: TGTGCCAGCAGCCCCGGGACAGGGGGCGCGATGAGCTATGGCTACACCTTC. Its protein is CASSPGTGGAMSYGYTF.